Detailed here is one TCR beta chain. The data originate from a study of control samples from healthy donors and cancer patients. The V and J ends lost 3 bases and 1 base, in that order; junction bases with no gene match: 11. This CDR3 spans 19 amino acids. Germline V CDR1 and CDR2: LGHDT, YNNKEL (reference sequence). This table comes from immunoSEQ multiplex PCR, and its TCRdb copy is limited to in-frame clones, with some not included. The profile shows roughly 180,000 clones, roughly 95% of them singletons. The receptor comes from a woman aged 60 to 75 in good health. The gene calls are TRBV3-1 (or the pseudogene TRBV3-2) and TRBJ2-4; TRBD2 aligns across 11 bases. Specimen: blood. CDR3 protein: CASSHLTSGARGAKNIQYF. The CDR3 coding sequence is TGTGCCAGCAGCCACTTGACTAGCGGGGCCCGGGGGGCCAAAAACATTCAGTACTTC.